This T cell receptor beta chain was recorded in a study of shared clonotypes between healthy human individuals. Points from the study as a whole: Clonotype sharing among donors was thought likely to change with sequencing depth.

The method was immunoSEQ multiplex PCR; TCRdb's version includes in-frame clones alone and lacks a portion of them. This table has roughly 500,000 clones, about 96% appearing once. Concerning this clone itself: As yet, its antigen is unknown.

V lost 0 bases to trimming and J lost 5 bases, with 13 bases between them. In germline, CDR1 is SEHNR, CDR2 FQNEAQ (reference sequence). The CDR3 loop spans 15 amino acids. This chain links TRBV7-9 with TRBJ1-1, with D possibly being TRBD1 (6 bases). Input material: naive CD4+ T cells sorted from blood. The subset is: CD45RA+ positively selected. The clonotype was recovered from a woman in her 30s in good health. The CDR3 loop reads CASSLAQGSGTEAFF. In nucleotides, the CDR3 is TGTGCCAGCAGCTTAGCGCAGGGGTCGGGAACTGAAGCTTTCTTT. The variable domain in full, completed from reference TRBV7-9 and TRBJ1-1, reads DTGVSQNPRHKITKRGQNVTFRCDPISEHNRLYWYRQTLGQGPEFLTYFQNEAQLEKSRLLSDRFSAERPKGSFSTLEIQRTEQGDSAMYLCASSLAQGSGTEAFFGQGTRLTVV.